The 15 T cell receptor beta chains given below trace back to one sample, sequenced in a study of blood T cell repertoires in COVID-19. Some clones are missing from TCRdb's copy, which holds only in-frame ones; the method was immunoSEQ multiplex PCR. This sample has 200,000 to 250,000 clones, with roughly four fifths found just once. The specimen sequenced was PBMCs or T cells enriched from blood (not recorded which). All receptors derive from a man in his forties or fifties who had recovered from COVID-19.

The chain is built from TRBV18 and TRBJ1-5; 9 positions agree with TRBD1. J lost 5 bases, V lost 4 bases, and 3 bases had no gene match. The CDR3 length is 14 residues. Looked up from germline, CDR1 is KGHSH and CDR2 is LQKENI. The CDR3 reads CASSQQGADQPQHF. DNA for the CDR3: TGTGCCAGCTCACAACAGGGGGCTGATCAGCCCCAGCATTTT. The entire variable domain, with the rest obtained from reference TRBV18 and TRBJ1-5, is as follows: NAGVMQNPRHLVRRRGQEARLRCSPMKGHSHVYWYRQLPEEGLKFMVYLQKENIIDESGMPKERFSAEFPKEGPSILRIQQVVRGDSAAYFCASSQQGADQPQHFGDGTRLSIL.

The CDR3 reads CASSVAGGNSPLHF. DNA of the CDR3: TGTGCCAGCAGCGTCGCAGGGGGAAATTCACCCCTCCACTTT. The chain links TRBV9 to TRBJ1-6; 7 bases are shared with TRBD1. The CDR3 is 14 amino acids. Looked up from germline, CDR1 is SGDLS and CDR2 is YYNGEE. V was pared by 2 bases and J by 7 bases, with 3 bases of the junction left unmatched.

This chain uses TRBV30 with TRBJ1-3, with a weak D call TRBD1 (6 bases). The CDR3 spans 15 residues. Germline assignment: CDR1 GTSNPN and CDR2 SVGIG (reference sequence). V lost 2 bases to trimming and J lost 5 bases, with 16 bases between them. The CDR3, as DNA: TGTGCCTGGAGTCCCACACAGGGCCTCAGAAACACCATATATTTT. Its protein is CAWSPTQGLRNTIYF.

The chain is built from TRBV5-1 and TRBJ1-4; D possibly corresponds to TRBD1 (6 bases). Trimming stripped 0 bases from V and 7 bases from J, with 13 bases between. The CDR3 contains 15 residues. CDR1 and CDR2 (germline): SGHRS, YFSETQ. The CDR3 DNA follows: TGCGCCAGCAGCTTGGATTCAGGGGTTATTGAAAAACTGTTTTTT. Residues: CASSLDSGVIEKLFF.

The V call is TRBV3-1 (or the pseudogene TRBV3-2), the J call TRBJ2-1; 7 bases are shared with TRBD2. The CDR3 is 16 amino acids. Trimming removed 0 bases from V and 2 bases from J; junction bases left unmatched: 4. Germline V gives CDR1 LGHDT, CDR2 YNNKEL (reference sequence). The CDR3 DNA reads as TGTGCCAGCAGCCAAGATAAGCGGGGCACCTACAATGAGCAGTTCTTC. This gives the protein CASSQDKRGTYNEQFF.

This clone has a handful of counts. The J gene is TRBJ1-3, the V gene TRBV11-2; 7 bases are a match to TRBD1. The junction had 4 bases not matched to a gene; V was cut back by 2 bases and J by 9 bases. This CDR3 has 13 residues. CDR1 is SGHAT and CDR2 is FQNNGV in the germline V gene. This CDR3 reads CASSLQGVVTIYF. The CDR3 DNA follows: TGTGCCAGCAGCTTACAGGGGGTTGTCACCATATATTTT.

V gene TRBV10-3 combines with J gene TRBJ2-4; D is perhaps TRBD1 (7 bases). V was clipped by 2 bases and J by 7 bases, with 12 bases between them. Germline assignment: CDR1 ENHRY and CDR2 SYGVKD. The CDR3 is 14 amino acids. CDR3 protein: CAISERAGGNIQYF. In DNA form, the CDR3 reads TGTGCCATCAGTGAGAGGGCAGGGGGGAACATTCAGTACTTC.

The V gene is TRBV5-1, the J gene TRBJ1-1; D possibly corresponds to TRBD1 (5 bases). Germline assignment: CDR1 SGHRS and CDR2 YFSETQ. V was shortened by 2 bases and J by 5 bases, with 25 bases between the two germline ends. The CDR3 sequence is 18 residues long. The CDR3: CASSFRVGYLGDWTEAFF. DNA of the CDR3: TGCGCCAGCAGCTTCAGAGTGGGGTATCTAGGGGATTGGACTGAAGCTTTCTTT.

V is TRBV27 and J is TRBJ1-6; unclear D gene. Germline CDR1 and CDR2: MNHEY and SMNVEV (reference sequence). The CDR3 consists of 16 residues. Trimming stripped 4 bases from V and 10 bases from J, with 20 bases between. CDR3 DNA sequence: TGTGCCAGCAGTTCCTTTCGGGGTCAAGGACGCTCACCCCTCCACTTT. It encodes CASSSFRGQGRSPLHF.

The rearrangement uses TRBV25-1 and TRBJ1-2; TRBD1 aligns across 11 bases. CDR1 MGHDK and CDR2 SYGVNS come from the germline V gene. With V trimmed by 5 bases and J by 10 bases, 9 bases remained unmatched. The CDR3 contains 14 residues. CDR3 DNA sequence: TGTGCCAGCAGTACCTCCGGGACAGGGGGTCACTACACCTTC. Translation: CASSTSGTGGHYTF.

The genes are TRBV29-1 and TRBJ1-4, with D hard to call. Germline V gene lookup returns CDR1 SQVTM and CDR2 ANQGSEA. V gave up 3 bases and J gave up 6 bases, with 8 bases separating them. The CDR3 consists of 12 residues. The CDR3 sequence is CSVDGEDEKLFF. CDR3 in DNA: TGCAGCGTTGACGGAGAAGATGAAAAACTGTTTTTT.

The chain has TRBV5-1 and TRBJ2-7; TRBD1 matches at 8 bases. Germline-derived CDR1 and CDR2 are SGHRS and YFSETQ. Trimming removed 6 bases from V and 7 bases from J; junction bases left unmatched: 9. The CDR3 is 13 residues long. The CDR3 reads CASNADREREQYF. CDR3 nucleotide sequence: TGCGCCAGCAACGCGGACAGGGAACGTGAGCAGTACTTC.

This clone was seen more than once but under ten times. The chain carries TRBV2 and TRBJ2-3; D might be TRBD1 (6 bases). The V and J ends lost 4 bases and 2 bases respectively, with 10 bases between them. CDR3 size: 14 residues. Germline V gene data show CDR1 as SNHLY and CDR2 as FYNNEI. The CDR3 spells CASSAGTYTDTQYF. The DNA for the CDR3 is TGTGCCAGCAGTGCCGGGACATACACAGATACGCAGTATTTT.

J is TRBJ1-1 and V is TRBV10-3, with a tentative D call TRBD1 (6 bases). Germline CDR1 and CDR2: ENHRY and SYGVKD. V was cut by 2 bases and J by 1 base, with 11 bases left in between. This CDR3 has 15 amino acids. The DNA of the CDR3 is TGTGCCATCAGTGAGCGGGGACAAGAGAACACTGAAGCTTTCTTT. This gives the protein CAISERGQENTEAFF.

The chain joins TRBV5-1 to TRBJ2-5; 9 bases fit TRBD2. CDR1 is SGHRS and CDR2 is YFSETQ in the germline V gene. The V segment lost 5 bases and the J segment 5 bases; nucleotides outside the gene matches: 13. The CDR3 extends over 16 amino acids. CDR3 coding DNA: TGCGCCAGCAGATCAAGCGGGGGGCCCGATGCGGAGACCCAGTACTTC. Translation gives CASRSSGGPDAETQYF. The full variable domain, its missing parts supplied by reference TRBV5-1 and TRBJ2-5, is KAGVTQTPRYLIKTRGQQVTLSCSPISGHRSVSWYQQTPGQGLQFLFEYFSETQRNKGNFPGRFSGRQFSNSRSEMNVSTLELGDSALYLCASRSSGGPDAETQYFGPGTRLLVL.